These T cell receptor beta chains were read from a single sample in a study of shared clonotypes between healthy human individuals. Method: immunoSEQ multiplex PCR; TCRdb's copy keeps in-frame clones and lacks some. In the table there are fewer than 400,000 clones, roughly 70% of which are singletons. Sample: memory CD4+ T cells sorted from blood. The receptors were gathered from a man in his thirties or forties in good health. CDR3s include the opening cysteine and the closing phenylalanine or tryptophan. Each record gives: CDR3 DNA, CDR3 protein, clone size, V gene, J gene, D gene. The D gene is left open where the match is weak. The size field is filled for only some rows; it gives once, few, many or a size class.

CDR3 DNA: TGTGCCAGCTCACCACAGGGGACAGGCCTTATGGGCTACACCTTC; CDR3 protein: CASSPQGTGLMGYTF; clone size: .; V gene: TRBV18; J gene: TRBJ1-2; D gene: TRBD1
CDR3 DNA: TGTGCCAGCAGTATGGTCGCTAGCGGGAGTATATACGAGCAGTACTTC; CDR3 protein: CASSMVASGSIYEQYF; clone size: .; V gene: TRBV5-4; J gene: TRBJ2-7; D gene: TRBD2
CDR3 DNA: TGTGCCAGCAAGTCACTTTTAGGGGGTAATCAGCCCCAGCATTTT; CDR3 protein: CASKSLLGGNQPQHF; clone size: .; V gene: TRBV6-5; J gene: TRBJ1-5; D gene: .
CDR3 DNA: TGCGCCAGCAGCTTGGGTTTTTCCCTAGCGGACGGGGAGCTGTTTTTT; CDR3 protein: CASSLGFSLADGELFF; clone size: few; V gene: TRBV5-1; J gene: TRBJ2-2; D gene: TRBD2
CDR3 DNA: TGCGCCAGCAGCCAAGAAGTTAATAGCGGGAGACGGTACGAGCAGTACTTC; CDR3 protein: CASSQEVNSGRRYEQYF; clone size: .; V gene: TRBV4-1; J gene: TRBJ2-7; D gene: TRBD2
CDR3 DNA: TGTGCCAGCAGCGAAACCAGGGGAGGACGCCAAGAGACCCAGTACTTC; CDR3 protein: CASSETRGGRQETQYF; clone size: .; V gene: TRBV9; J gene: TRBJ2-5; D gene: .
CDR3 DNA: TGCGCCAGCAGCTTGGCAGCGGGAGGGCCGACAGATACGCAGTATTTT; CDR3 protein: CASSLAAGGPTDTQYF; clone size: .; V gene: TRBV5-1; J gene: TRBJ2-3; D gene: TRBD2
CDR3 DNA: TGTGCCAGCAGCCATAGGGGACTAGAGGATTACAATGAGCAGTTCTTC; CDR3 protein: CASSHRGLEDYNEQFF; clone size: .; V gene: TRBV27; J gene: TRBJ2-1; D gene: TRBD2
CDR3 DNA: TGTGCCAGCTCACCAGCACTAGCGCATAACACCGGGGAGCTGTTTTTT; CDR3 protein: CASSPALAHNTGELFF; clone size: .; V gene: TRBV18; J gene: TRBJ2-2; D gene: TRBD2
CDR3 DNA: TGTGCCAGCAGTCCATTGGGGACTGAGGACACCCAGCAGTACTTC; CDR3 protein: CASSPLGTEDTQQYF; clone size: .; V gene: TRBV28; J gene: TRBJ2-7; D gene: .
CDR3 DNA: TGTGCCAGCAGCCAAGATTTAGGCGGGAGAGATACGCAGTATTTT; CDR3 protein: CASSQDLGGRDTQYF; clone size: .; V gene: TRBV4-2; J gene: TRBJ2-3; D gene: TRBD2
CDR3 DNA: TGTGCCAGCAGCTTAGACTACACCGGGACATCCAACCAAGAGACCCAGTACTTC; CDR3 protein: CASSLDYTGTSNQETQYF; clone size: .; V gene: TRBV11-2; J gene: TRBJ2-5; D gene: .
CDR3 DNA: TGTGCCTGGAGTGTGGAGCGGGGGGGTACGCAGTTCTTC; CDR3 protein: CAWSVERGGTQFF; clone size: .; V gene: TRBV30; J gene: TRBJ2-1; D gene: TRBD2
CDR3 DNA: TGTGCCAGCAGCCTTGGGACGCAAAGCTCCTACGAGCAGTACTTC; CDR3 protein: CASSLGTQSSYEQYF; clone size: .; V gene: TRBV9; J gene: TRBJ2-7; D gene: .
CDR3 DNA: TGTGCCAGCAGCGTAGACCTTTGGGCGGGAGTCATGAATGAGCAGTTCTTC; CDR3 protein: CASSVDLWAGVMNEQFF; clone size: .; V gene: TRBV9; J gene: TRBJ2-1; D gene: TRBD2
CDR3 DNA: TGTGCCAGCAGCGTTCGGACCAACTACGAGCAGTACTTC; CDR3 protein: CASSVRTNYEQYF; clone size: .; V gene: TRBV27; J gene: TRBJ2-7; D gene: .
CDR3 DNA: TGCGCCAGCAGTCGTTCACGGGACACCTATCAGCCCCAGCATTTT; CDR3 protein: CASSRSRDTYQPQHF; clone size: .; V gene: TRBV4-1; J gene: TRBJ1-5; D gene: .
CDR3 DNA: TGTGCCAGCGGGGGCAGCTCCTTCGGCGAGCAGTACTTC; CDR3 protein: CASGGSSFGEQYF; clone size: .; V gene: TRBV6-1; J gene: TRBJ2-7; D gene: .
CDR3 DNA: TGTGCCAGCAGCCCTTTCTCGGTGGGACAGGGTAATGAAAAACTGTTTTTT; CDR3 protein: CASSPFSVGQGNEKLFF; clone size: few; V gene: TRBV9; J gene: TRBJ1-4; D gene: TRBD1
CDR3 DNA: TGTGCCAGTTGGCGGGTAGGCACAGATACGCAGTATTTT; CDR3 protein: CASWRVGTDTQYF; clone size: .; V gene: TRBV6-1; J gene: TRBJ2-3; D gene: .
CDR3 DNA: TGTGCCATCAGGCCGGGAGAATCAGATACGCAGTATTTT; CDR3 protein: CAIRPGESDTQYF; clone size: .; V gene: TRBV10-3; J gene: TRBJ2-3; D gene: .
CDR3 DNA: TGTGCCAGCAGCGTAGAGGCAGGGAACTACGAGCAGTACTTC; CDR3 protein: CASSVEAGNYEQYF; clone size: once; V gene: TRBV9; J gene: TRBJ2-7; D gene: .
CDR3 DNA: TGTGCCAGCAGCTTCGTCCAGGCCTACGAGCAGTACTTC; CDR3 protein: CASSFVQAYEQYF; clone size: .; V gene: TRBV5-8; J gene: TRBJ2-7; D gene: .
CDR3 DNA: TGTGCCAGCAGCAAGGGACAGACCTACGAGCAGTACTTC; CDR3 protein: CASSKGQTYEQYF; clone size: few; V gene: TRBV5-4; J gene: TRBJ2-7; D gene: TRBD1
CDR3 DNA: TGTGCCAGTAGTATTGGGATTGGGACTCAAGAGACCCAGTACTTC; CDR3 protein: CASSIGIGTQETQYF; clone size: .; V gene: TRBV19; J gene: TRBJ2-5; D gene: .
CDR3 DNA: TGTGCCAGCAGCGAGCCTTACCTTGGTGATACGCAGTATTTT; CDR3 protein: CASSEPYLGDTQYF; clone size: .; V gene: TRBV11-2; J gene: TRBJ2-3; D gene: .
CDR3 DNA: TGTGCCAGCAGTTCCCGGACAGGTGGGGCGGACATTCAGTACTTC; CDR3 protein: CASSSRTGGADIQYF; clone size: .; V gene: TRBV6-5; J gene: TRBJ2-4; D gene: TRBD1